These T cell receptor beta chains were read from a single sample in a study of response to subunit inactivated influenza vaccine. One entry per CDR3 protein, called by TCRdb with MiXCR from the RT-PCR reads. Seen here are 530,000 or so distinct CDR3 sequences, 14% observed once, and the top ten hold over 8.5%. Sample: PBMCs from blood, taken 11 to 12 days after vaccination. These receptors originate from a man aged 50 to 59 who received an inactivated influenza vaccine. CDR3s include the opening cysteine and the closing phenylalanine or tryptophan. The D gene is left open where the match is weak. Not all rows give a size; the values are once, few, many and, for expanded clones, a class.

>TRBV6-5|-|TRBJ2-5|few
CASSYVGEETQYF
TGTGCCAGCAGTTACGTGGGGGAAGAGACCCAGTACTTC
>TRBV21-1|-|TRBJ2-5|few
CASLAANETQYF
TGTGCCAGCCTAGCGGCCAATGAGACCCAGTACTTC
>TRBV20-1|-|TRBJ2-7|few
CSASHSGQTSYEQYF
TGCAGTGCTTCCCACAGCGGACAGACCTCCTACGAGCAGTACTTC
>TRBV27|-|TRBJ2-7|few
CASSLSDGPYEQYF
TGTGCCAGCAGTTTAAGTGACGGTCCCTACGAGCAGTACTTC
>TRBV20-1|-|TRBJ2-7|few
CSARNLAPTGFEQYF
TGCAGTGCTAGAAACCTAGCCCCAACAGGGTTTGAGCAGTACTTC
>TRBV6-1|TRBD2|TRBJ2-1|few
CASSERTSDAYNEQFF
TGTGCCAGCAGTGAACGGACTAGCGACGCCTACAATGAGCAGTTCTTC
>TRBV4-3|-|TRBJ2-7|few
CASSQDPAGKYEQYF
TGCGCCAGCAGCCAAGACCCGGCAGGGAAGTACGAGCAGTACTTC
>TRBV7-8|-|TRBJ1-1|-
CASSLARGAFF
TGTGCCAGCAGCTTAGCGAGGGGAGCTTTCTTT
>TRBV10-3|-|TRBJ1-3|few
CAIRDTSGNTIYF
TGTGCCATCAGGGACACCTCTGGAAACACCATATATTTT
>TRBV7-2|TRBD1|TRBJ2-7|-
CASSLRGQDTYEQYF
TGTGCCAGCAGCTTACGGGGACAGGACACCTACGAGCAGTACTTC
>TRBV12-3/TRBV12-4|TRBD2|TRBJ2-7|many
CASSLGGGRGYEQYF
TGTGCCAGCAGTTTGGGTGGCGGGAGAGGGTACGAGCAGTACTTC
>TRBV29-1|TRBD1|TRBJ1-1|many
CSVGAGGTEAFF
TGCAGCGTTGGGGCAGGGGGCACTGAAGCTTTCTTT
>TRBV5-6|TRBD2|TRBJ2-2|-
CASSRLAAANTGELFF
TGTGCCAGCAGCCGACTAGCGGCCGCGAACACCGGGGAGCTGTTTTTT
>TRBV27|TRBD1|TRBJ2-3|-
CASRDRGASTDTQYF
TGTGCCAGCAGAGACAGGGGCGCTAGCACAGATACGCAGTATTTT
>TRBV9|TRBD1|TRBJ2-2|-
CASSVAARGQVGELFF
TGTGCCAGCAGCGTAGCGGCCAGGGGGCAGGTCGGGGAGCTGTTTTTT
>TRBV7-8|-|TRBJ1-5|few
CASSLNVGQPQHF
TGTGCCAGCAGCTTAAATGTGGGTCAGCCCCAGCATTTT
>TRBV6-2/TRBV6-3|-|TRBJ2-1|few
CASRALGSAYNEQFF
TGTGCCAGCAGGGCCCTTGGGTCCGCCTACAATGAGCAGTTCTTC
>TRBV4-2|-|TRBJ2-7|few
CASSQGTGTYEQYF
TGTGCCAGCAGCCAAGGAACGGGAACCTACGAGCAGTACTTC
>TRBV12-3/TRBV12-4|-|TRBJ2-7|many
CASSFGKSYEQYF
TGTGCCAGCAGTTTTGGGAAGAGCTACGAGCAGTACTTC
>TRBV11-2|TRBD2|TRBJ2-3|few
CASSPRGSGRYISDTQYF
TGTGCCAGCAGCCCACGTGGTAGCGGGAGGTACATTTCAGATACGCAGTATTTT
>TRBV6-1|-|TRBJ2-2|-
CASAEVGNTGELFF
TGTGCCAGCGCGGAGGTCGGTAACACCGGGGAGCTGTTTTTT
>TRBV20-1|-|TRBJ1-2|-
CSARGSALANYGYTF
TGCAGTGCTAGAGGGTCAGCCCTAGCTAACTATGGCTACACCTTC
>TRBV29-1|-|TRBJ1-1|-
CSVPQQGNTEAFF
TGCAGCGTTCCCCAGCAGGGGAACACTGAAGCTTTCTTT
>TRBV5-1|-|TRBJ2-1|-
CASRELNGQTTYNEQFF
TGCGCCAGCAGAGAATTAAATGGACAGACAACCTACAATGAGCAGTTCTTC
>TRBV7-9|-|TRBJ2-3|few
CASSPRGSGTDTQYF
TGTGCCAGCAGCCCCAGGGGTAGCGGCACAGATACGCAGTATTTT
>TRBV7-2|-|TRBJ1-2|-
CASSLAPGSGTNYGYTF
TGTGCCAGCAGCTTAGCGCCAGGGTCGGGGACTAACTATGGCTACACCTTC
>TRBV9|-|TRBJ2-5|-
CASSVNPGVVETQYF
TGTGCCAGCAGCGTAAATCCGGGAGTGGTCGAGACCCAGTACTTC
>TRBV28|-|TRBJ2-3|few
CASSRQGSGTDTQYF
TGTGCCAGCAGTAGGCAGGGTTCTGGGACAGATACGCAGTATTTT
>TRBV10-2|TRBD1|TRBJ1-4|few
CASSESDRELFF
TGCGCCAGCAGTGAGTCGGACAGGGAACTGTTTTTT
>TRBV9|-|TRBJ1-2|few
CASSVASIPLRRAGPAGGYTF
TGTGCCAGCAGCGTAGCTTCGATCCCTTTACGTAGGGCAGGGCCGGCGGGCGGCTACACCTTC
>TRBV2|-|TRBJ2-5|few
CASSEILGGRETQYF
TGTGCCAGCAGTGAAATATTGGGAGGTCGAGAGACCCAGTACTTC
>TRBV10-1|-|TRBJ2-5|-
CARTCGSYF
TGCGCCAGGACCTGCGGGTCGTACTTC
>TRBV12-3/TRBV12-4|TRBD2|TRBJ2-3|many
CASSFLAGNTDTQYF
TGTGCCAGCAGTTTTCTAGCGGGAAACACAGATACGCAGTATTTT
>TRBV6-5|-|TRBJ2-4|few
CASSYSGHTKNIQYF
TGTGCCAGCAGTTACTCGGGACATACCAAAAACATTCAGTACTTC
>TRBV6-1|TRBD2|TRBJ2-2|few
CASNTGGRSGELFF
TGTGCCAGCAACACGGGGGGTCGATCCGGGGAGCTGTTTTTT
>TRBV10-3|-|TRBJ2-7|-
CAISETSHFSYEQYF
TGTGCCATCAGTGAAACTAGTCATTTCTCCTACGAGCAGTACTTC
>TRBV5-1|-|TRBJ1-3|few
CASSLAGPTLGNTIYF
TGCGCCAGCAGCTTGGCCGGGCCAACTCTGGGAAACACCATATATTTT
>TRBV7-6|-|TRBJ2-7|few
CASSAPGYEQYF
TGTGCCAGCAGCGCTCCAGGGTACGAGCAGTACTTC
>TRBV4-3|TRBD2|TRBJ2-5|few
CASSRSGGVGETQYF
TGCGCCAGCAGCAGATCGGGGGGGGTAGGAGAGACCCAGTACTTC
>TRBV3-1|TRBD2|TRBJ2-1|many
CASSQVVGTSVHEQFF
TGTGCCAGCAGCCAAGTCGTCGGGACTAGTGTTCATGAGCAGTTCTTC
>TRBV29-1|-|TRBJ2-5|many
CSVGHRVQETQYF
TGCAGCGTTGGTCACAGGGTCCAAGAGACCCAGTACTTC